This T cell receptor beta chain was documented in a study of PD-1 blockade in classical Hodgkin lymphoma. Trimming left V 4 bases short and J 1 base short, with 11 bases between. The CDR3 has 15 residues. The germline CDR1 and CDR2 sequences are SEHNR and FQNEAQ (reference sequence). Brentuximab vedotin exposure varied, and every patient relapsed after autologous stem cell transplantation. Only one count was recorded for this clone. What it binds is unknown. Broader study findings: Why the repertoires differ is still unclear, perhaps disease activity or prior therapy. Relapsed/refractory patients reportedly had lower baseline diversity than newly diagnosed patients. Baseline diversity resembling that of newly diagnosed patients was seen in complete responders.

Assay used: immunoSEQ multiplex PCR; TCRdb lists only in-frame clones, some missing. The sample has 50,000 to 75,000 clones, 80% to 90% seen once. This chain connects TRBV7-9 to TRBJ2-1; D might be TRBD2 (5 bases). This TCR was sampled from a human donor with classical Hodgkin lymphoma. Material: peripheral blood mononuclear cells (PBMCs), obtained at baseline. CDR3 nucleotides: TGTGCCAGCAGCTCCGGGAATTGGTCCTACAATGAGCAGTTCTTC. Translated, it gives CASSSGNWSYNEQFF.